This TCR beta chain was sequenced during a study of blood T cell repertoires in COVID-19. The overall study: Material from acute and convalescent COVID-19 was sourced from the United States, Italy and Spain. PBMCs, B-cell-depleted T cells, or T cells were the source of the cDNA or gDNA that made up the material.

This CDR3 has 14 amino acids. Germline CDR1 and CDR2: SGDLS and YYNGEE. V shed 2 bases and J 10 bases; nucleotides not matched to a gene: 4. Profiled with immunoSEQ multiplex PCR; TCRdb holds only in-frame clones, not every one. The data contain some 260,000 clones, 70% to 85% of them seen just once; the ten biggest clones take up 4%. The origin of this receptor is a woman aged 35 to 49 with active or convalescent COVID-19. Input material: peripheral blood. J is TRBJ2-3 and V is TRBV9; 13 bases map to TRBD2. The chain's CDR3 is CASSVGTSGDAQYF. The CDR3 DNA follows: TGTGCCAGCAGCGTGGGGACTAGCGGGGACGCGCAGTATTTT.